The source of this T cell receptor (beta chain) is a study of cytotoxic CD8 clonotypes in ibrutinib-treated CLL. Study background: Researchers reported 11 relapsed/refractory and roughly 15 treatment-naive patients, roughly 17 of them IGHV unmutated. Findings and caveats of the study: Public clonotypes were uncommon and contracted or stayed stable on treatment. Higher clonality was seen at ibrutinib response and a return toward baseline at progression.

TCR beta libraries used about 2.2 micrograms of genomic DNA from cryopreserved PBMCs. Trimming left V 0 bases short and J 6 bases short, with 15 bases between. The CDR3 is made up of 16 amino acids. The germline V gene has CDR1 SNHLY and CDR2 FYNNEI. Sequencing used immunoSEQ multiplex PCR; TCRdb keeps in-frame clones, though not all of them. The sample comprises approximately 210,000 clones, about two thirds of which are singletons, and roughly 13% rests with the top ten. Of note for this clone: Its matching antigen is unknown.

This chain links TRBV2 with TRBJ1-5, with D unresolved. The receptor comes from a human donor with chronic lymphocytic leukemia. The sample consisted of PBMCs, taken after 24 months of ibrutinib treatment. This chain's CDR3 is CASSEALLGKRQPQHF. Here the CDR3 DNA reads TGTGCCAGCAGTGAAGCGCTTCTGGGGAAACGTCAGCCCCAGCATTTT.